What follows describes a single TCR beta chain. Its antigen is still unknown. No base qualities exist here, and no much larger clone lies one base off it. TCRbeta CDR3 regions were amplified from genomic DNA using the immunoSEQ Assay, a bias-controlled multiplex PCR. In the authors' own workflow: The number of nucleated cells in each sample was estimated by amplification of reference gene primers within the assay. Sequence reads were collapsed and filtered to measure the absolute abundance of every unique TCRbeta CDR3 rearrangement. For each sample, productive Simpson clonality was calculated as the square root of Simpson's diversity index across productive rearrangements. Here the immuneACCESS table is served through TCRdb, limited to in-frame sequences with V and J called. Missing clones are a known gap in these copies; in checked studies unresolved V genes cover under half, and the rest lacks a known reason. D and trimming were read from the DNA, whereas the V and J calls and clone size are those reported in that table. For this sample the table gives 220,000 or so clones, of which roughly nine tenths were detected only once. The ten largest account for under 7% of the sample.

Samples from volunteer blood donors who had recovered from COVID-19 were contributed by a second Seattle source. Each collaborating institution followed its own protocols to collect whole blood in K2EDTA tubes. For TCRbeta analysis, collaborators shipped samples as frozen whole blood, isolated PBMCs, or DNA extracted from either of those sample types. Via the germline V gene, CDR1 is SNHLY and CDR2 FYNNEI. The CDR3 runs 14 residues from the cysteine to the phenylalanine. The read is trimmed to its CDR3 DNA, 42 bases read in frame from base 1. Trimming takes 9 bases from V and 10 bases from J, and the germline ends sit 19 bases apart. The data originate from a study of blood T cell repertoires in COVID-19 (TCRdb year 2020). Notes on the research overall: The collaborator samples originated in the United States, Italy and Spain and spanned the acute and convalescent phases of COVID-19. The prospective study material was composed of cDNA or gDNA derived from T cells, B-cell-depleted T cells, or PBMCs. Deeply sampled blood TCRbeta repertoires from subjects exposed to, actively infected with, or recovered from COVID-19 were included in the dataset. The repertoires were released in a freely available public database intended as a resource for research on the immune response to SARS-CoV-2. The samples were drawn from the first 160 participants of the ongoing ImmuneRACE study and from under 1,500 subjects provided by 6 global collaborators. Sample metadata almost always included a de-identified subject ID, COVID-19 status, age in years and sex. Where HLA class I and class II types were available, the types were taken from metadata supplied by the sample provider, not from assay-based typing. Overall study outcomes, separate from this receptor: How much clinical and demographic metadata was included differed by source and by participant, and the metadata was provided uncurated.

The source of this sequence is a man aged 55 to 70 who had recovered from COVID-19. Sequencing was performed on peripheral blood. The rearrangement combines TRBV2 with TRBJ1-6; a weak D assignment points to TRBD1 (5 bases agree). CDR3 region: CASMEWAGKSPLHF. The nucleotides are TGTGCCAGTATGGAGTGGGCAGGGAAATCACCCCTCCACTTT.